Presented here are 7 T cell receptor beta chains from one specimen sequenced in a study of T cells after yellow fever vaccination. TCRdb re-derived calls from the 5' RACE reads in MiXCR, one entry per CDR3 protein. The profile shows about 300,000 distinct CDR3 sequences, 8.7% of them singletons. The specimen comprised CD4+ T cells sorted from PBMCs, sampled 5 days after the yellow fever booster vaccination. The origin of the receptors is a man younger than 35 who received the YFV17D yellow fever vaccine.

The rearrangement links TRBV28 to TRBJ1-2; 12 nucleotides agree with TRBD1. The junction had 5 bases not matched to a gene; V was cut back by 5 bases and J by 7 bases. The CDR3 is 14 residues long. Germline CDR1 MDHEN, CDR2 SYDVKM. The DNA for the CDR3 is TGTGCCAGCAGTCCGGGGACAGGGGGCCTTGGCTACACCTTC. It encodes CASSPGTGGLGYTF.

The rearrangement links TRBV7-9 to TRBJ2-4, with 8 bases identical to TRBD2. CDR1 is SEHNR and CDR2 is FQNEAQ in the germline V gene (reference sequence). V lost 5 bases and J lost 0; bases outside the gene matches: 9. The CDR3 spans 17 residues. The CDR3 DNA is TGTGCCAGCAGCCCTGACCTCGGGAGGGTAGCCAAAAACATTCAGTACTTC. Translation: CASSPDLGRVAKNIQYF.

This clonotype was counted a few times. The rearrangement joins TRBV5-1 to TRBJ2-3; D possibly matches TRBD1 or TRBD2 (5 bases each). Between the trimmed V and J ends, which lost 4 bases and 4 bases, there was a span of 13 bases. From germline, CDR1 is SGHRS and CDR2 YFSETQ. The CDR3 sequence is 14 residues long. The CDR3 spells CASSVRGESDTQYF. CDR3 DNA: TGCGCCAGCAGCGTCCGAGGGGAGTCAGATACGCAGTATTTT.

This clonotype was recorded many times. The chain links TRBV30 to TRBJ1-6, with D unresolved. The CDR3 has 16 amino acids. The V end lost 4 bases, the J end lost 4 bases, and 17 bases lay between the germline ends. Germline assignment: CDR1 GTSNPN and CDR2 SVGIG (reference sequence). CDR3: CAWKIAGFNYNSPLHF. DNA for the CDR3: TGTGCCTGGAAAATCGCGGGGTTTAATTATAATTCACCCCTCCACTTT.

CDR3 nucleotide sequence: TGTGCCAGCCTCGCTAGCGGGTTGGAGACCCAGTACTTC. Its translation: CASLASGLETQYF. The genes are TRBV6-2 or TRBV6-3 and TRBJ2-5; TRBD2 aligns across 8 bases. V trimming: 8 bases; J trimming: 5 bases; junction bases outside the gene matches: 7. Germline V gene lookup returns CDR1 MNHEY and CDR2 SVGEGT. The CDR3 is made up of 13 amino acids.

The gene calls are TRBV20-1 and TRBJ2-7; unclear D gene. The CDR3 runs 11 residues. V was pared by 2 bases and J by 5 bases, with 7 bases between. Germline V gene sequence: CDR1 DFQATT, CDR2 SNEGSKA (reference sequence). The DNA of the CDR3 is TGCAGTGCTAGACCCCTAGACGAGCAGTACTTC. Protein: CSARPLDEQYF.

The sample holds a few counts of this clonotype. The J gene is TRBJ2-1, the V gene TRBV11-3; 13 bases agree with TRBD2. V trimming: 5 bases; J trimming: 8 bases; junction bases outside the gene matches: 12. The germline CDR1 and CDR2 sequences are SGHNT and YENEEA. The length of the CDR3 is 17 residues. Here the CDR3 DNA reads TGTGCCAGCAGCCGGCGATCACTAGCGGGGGGGAAAGATGAGCAGTTCTTC. It codes for CASSRRSLAGGKDEQFF.